The clone carrying this T cell receptor beta chain was seen only a few times. Its specificity is not known. PCR employed 60 Vbeta and 13 Jbeta primers. Using immunoSEQ multiplex PCR, the repertoire was profiled, and TCRdb retains in-frame clones only, with some absent. The sample lists fewer than 200,000 clones, 55% to 80% occurring once. Trimming shortened V by 6 bases and J by 8 bases, and 19 bases separated the two germline ends. From germline, CDR1 is LNHDA and CDR2 SQIVND (reference sequence). This CDR3 contains 14 residues. These data belong to a study of cytomegalovirus exposure and HLA in healthy donors. The study, taken as a whole, reports: The Asian-associated ancestry cluster reportedly had fewer N-insertions than the 666-donor mean in a later analysis. A later analysis showed TCR association rates differing by HLA locus, peaking at DRB1 and lowest at HLA-C. A prior analysis recorded that most TCR beta V segments were productive about 87% or about 30% of the time.

This clonotype was sampled from a woman under 30 in good health and CMV-seropositive. The J gene is TRBJ1-1, the V gene TRBV19; D possibly corresponds to TRBD1 (5 bases). The specimen was PBMCs. CDR3 sequence reads: CASSPPPARGEAFF. CDR3 sequence (DNA): TGTGCCAGTAGCCCCCCACCGGCCCGGGGGGAAGCTTTCTTT.